This T cell receptor beta chain was documented in a study of cytomegalovirus exposure and HLA in healthy donors. Notes on the study in general: The study recorded 150 to 200 TCR beta chains that were cytomegalovirus-associated.

V was cut by 1 base and J by 0 bases, with 10 bases left in between. This CDR3 has 16 amino acids. The V gene's germline CDR1 is SGHTA and CDR2 FQGNSA. Turning to this clone: Its target is unknown.

Sequencing was performed with immunoSEQ multiplex PCR; in TCRdb, only in-frame clones are kept and a portion is missing. Found here are roughly 60,000 clones, 96% of them singletons; the top ten hold roughly 1.2%. The donors were members of the validation cohort, which comprised 100 to 150 subjects and was separate from the first cohort of roughly 700 subjects. Sequenced sample: PBMCs. The clonotype originates from a woman younger than 35 in good health and CMV-seronegative. V and J are TRBV7-2 and TRBJ1-3; D is undetermined. This chain's CDR3 is CASSLVGTSSGNTIYF. In DNA, the CDR3 is TGTGCCAGCAGCTTAGTGGGCACGTCCTCTGGAAACACCATATATTTT.